This TCR beta chain was sequenced for a study of T cells after yellow fever vaccination. Turning to the study itself: Fractions of low cell number were prepared using SMART-Seq v4 Ultra Low Input. Study-level results: Contamination of FACS-sorted repertoires by abundant clonotypes from the bulk population could occur. Booster samples showed a return of most primary-vaccination clones (roughly 96% CD4, approximately 88% CD8).

With regard to this clonotype: Antigen specificity is unknown.

TCRdb re-called the 5' RACE reads with MiXCR, one entry per CDR3 protein. The table records about 580,000 distinct CDR3 sequences, around 17% of them present only once. The CDR3 runs 15 residues. The germline gives CDR1 MNHEY, CDR2 SVGEGT. Trimming took 8 bases from V and 7 from J; bases not matched to a gene: 7. Sequencing used PBMCs, obtained less than 6 days after the first yellow fever vaccination. This sequence was found in a man aged 18 to 30 who received the YFV17D yellow fever vaccine. V and J are TRBV6-2 or TRBV6-3 and TRBJ2-3; TRBD2 matches 15 bases. The CDR3 region is CASDGLAGGLNTQYF. In nucleotides, the CDR3 is TGTGCCAGCGACGGACTAGCGGGGGGGCTGAATACGCAGTATTTT.